The 15 T cell receptor beta chains reported below all come from one sample, sequenced in a study of sequential checkpoint blockade in melanoma. Sequencing was performed with immunoSEQ multiplex PCR; in TCRdb, only in-frame clones are kept and a portion is missing. The sample consists of fewer than 20,000 clones, 60% to 75% of them appearing once. Treatment described: randomized to nivolumab then ipilimumab (arm A) or the reverse (arm B). This sample comprised tumor tissue (inferred from file names), obtained from a patient given nivolumab and ipilimumab in sequence. The source of these receptors is a human donor with melanoma.

In this sample, this clone turned up a few times. The chain uses TRBV30 and TRBJ1-1; the match to TRBD1 covers 12 bases. Looked up from germline, CDR1 is GTSNPN and CDR2 is SVGIG (reference sequence). Unmatched junction bases numbered 15, after V lost 3 bases and J lost 4 bases. The CDR3 length is 18 residues. In nucleotides, the CDR3 is TGTGCCTGGAGGAAACTAATGGGACAGGGGGCAGGGGGCACTGAAGCTTTCTTT. Its translation is CAWRKLMGQGAGGTEAFF.

This rearrangement joins TRBV5-1 to TRBJ1-1, with D tentatively TRBD1 (5 bases). The germline CDR1 and CDR2 sequences are SGHRS and YFSETQ. The CDR3 is 14 amino acids. Trimming removed 4 bases from V and 0 bases from J, with 10 bases in between. CDR3 sequence reads: CASSLGVMNTEAFF. The CDR3 nucleotides are TGCGCCAGCAGCCTAGGGGTGATGAACACTGAAGCTTTCTTT.

This clone has a single count. The CDR3 nucleotides are TGTGCCTGGAGGCCTCAGGGAGGGAGTTCACCCCTCCACTTT. This encodes CAWRPQGGSSPLHF. The V call is TRBV30, the J call TRBJ1-6; D possibly corresponds to TRBD1 (5 bases). Trimming pared 3 bases from V and 9 bases from J, leaving 15 bases between. This CDR3 spans 14 amino acids. CDR1 and CDR2 from the germline V gene are GTSNPN and SVGIG (reference sequence). Filled out from reference TRBV30 and TRBJ1-6, the complete variable domain reads SQTIHQWPATLVQPVGSPLSLECTVEGTSNPNLYWYRQAAGRGLQLLFYSVGIGQISSEVPQNLSASRPQDRQFILSSKKLLLSDSGFYLCAWRPQGGSSPLHFGNGTRLTVT.

Only a few counts were recorded for this clone. V is TRBV18 and J is TRBJ2-3; weak D call: TRBD1 (6 bases). The CDR3 totals 15 residues. The ends were cut back, 4 bases at V and 3 bases at J, with 14 bases in the middle. Germline V gene lookup returns CDR1 KGHSH and CDR2 LQKENI. The CDR3 protein is CASSRAGVGTDTQYF. For the CDR3, the DNA is TGTGCCAGCTCACGAGCAGGGGTAGGAACAGATACGCAGTATTTT. Variable domain in full (rest from reference TRBV18 and TRBJ2-3): NAGVMQNPRHLVRRRGQEARLRCSPMKGHSHVYWYRQLPEEGLKFMVYLQKENIIDESGMPKERFSAEFPKEGPSILRIQQVVRGDSAAYFCASSRAGVGTDTQYFGPGTRLTVL.

The rearrangement uses TRBV30 and TRBJ1-5; no clear D gene. Germline loops: CDR1 GTSNPN, CDR2 SVGIG (reference sequence). This CDR3 is built from 13 residues. The V gene lost 3 bases and the J gene lost 6 bases, with 12 bases spanning the gap. CDR3 bases: TGTGCCTGGAGCATCGTCTTGGGTCAGCCCCAGCATTTT. It specifies CAWSIVLGQPQHF.

The V call is TRBV7-6, the J call TRBJ2-5, with 7 bases matching TRBD1. After removal of 5 bases from V and 8 bases from J, the junction contained 11 bases not matched to a gene. Looked up from germline, CDR1 is SGHVS and CDR2 is FNYEAQ. This CDR3 spans 14 amino acids. The CDR3 DNA reads TGTGCCAGCAGCCCCGCGGACAGGAAGAGAACCCAGTACTTC. Translating gives CASSPADRKRTQYF.

The rearrangement links TRBV6-8 to TRBJ2-5, with a tentative D call TRBD2 (7 bases). This CDR3 is 16 amino acids long. Trimming cost V 2 bases and J 2 bases, with 15 bases left between them. The germline CDR1 and CDR2 sequences are MNHGY and SAAAGT. DNA of the CDR3: TGTGCCAGCAGTTACGTTCGGGGGGCAGATCAAGAGACCCAGTACTTC. This sequence encodes CASSYVRGADQETQYF.

The chain combines TRBV5-1 with TRBJ2-6, with no clear D. Per germline, CDR1 SGHRS and CDR2 YFSETQ. V lost 0 bases, J lost 1 base, and 8 bases lay in between. The CDR3 length is 16 residues. The CDR3 coding sequence is TGCGCCAGCAGCTTGGCCGCAAGATCTGGGGCCAACGTCCTGACTTTC. It encodes CASSLAARSGANVLTF.

The V and J genes are TRBV6-8 and TRBJ1-1; TRBD1 is a possible D gene (5 bases). The CDR3 runs 14 residues. Germline CDR1 and CDR2: MNHGY and SAAAGT. The V and J ends lost 4 bases and 10 bases respectively, with 19 bases between them. The CDR3 here is CASSSYSSLRGAFF. The CDR3 DNA follows: TGTGCCAGCAGTTCCTACTCTTCCCTAAGGGGAGCTTTCTTT.

The chain employs TRBV14 and TRBJ2-1; maybe TRBD2 (6 bases). The V gene lost 0 bases and the J gene lost 6 bases, with 15 bases spanning the gap. CDR1 and CDR2 (germline): SGHDN, FVKESK. There are 16 residues in the CDR3. CDR3 bases: TGTGCCAGCAGCCAAGATCCCCTCGCTAGCGCCAATGAGCAGTTCTTC. This gives the protein CASSQDPLASANEQFF.

V gene TRBV11-3 combines with J gene TRBJ2-1, with 11 bases that match TRBD2. Per the germline V gene, CDR1 is SGHNT and CDR2 is YENEEA. The trim removed 6 bases at V and 10 bases at J, leaving 26 bases unmatched. CDR3 length equals 20 residues. The CDR3, as DNA: TGTGCCAGCAGGGGACAGACGACTAGCGGGACGTCGGGAGATACAGGGGAGCAGTTCTTC. Protein: CASRGQTTSGTSGDTGEQFF.

This clone is a singleton in its sample. The rearrangement joins TRBV19 to TRBJ1-5; no clear D gene. The germline V gene has CDR1 LNHDA and CDR2 SQIVND (reference sequence). This CDR3 region has 14 residues. Trimming shortened V by 5 bases and J by 1 base, and 9 bases separated the two germline ends. CDR3 in amino acids: CASSRRGSNQPQHF. CDR3 nucleotides: TGTGCCAGTAGTCGTCGAGGGAGCAATCAGCCCCAGCATTTT.

V gene TRBV4-2 combines with J gene TRBJ1-2, with D possibly matching TRBD1 (6 bases). This CDR3 is built from 15 residues. Trimming shortened V by 5 bases and J by 7 bases, and 20 bases separated the two germline ends. Germline V gene sequence: CDR1 LGHNA, CDR2 YNFKEQ. CDR3 region: CASSFDLGGAGGYTF. The CDR3 DNA reads TGTGCCAGCAGCTTTGATTTGGGGGGCGCTGGTGGCTACACCTTC.

This clone is a singleton in its sample. This chain uses TRBV18 with TRBJ1-1; TRBD1 matches 9 bases. J was trimmed by 4 bases and V by 5 bases; bases with no gene match: 2. This CDR3 is 13 amino acids long. The germline V gene has CDR1 KGHSH and CDR2 LQKENI. CDR3 sequence (DNA): TGTGCCAGCTCAGAGGACAGGGGCACTGAAGCTTTCTTT. It yields the protein CASSEDRGTEAFF.

The CDR3 nucleotides read TGTGCCAGTAGCCCTTCCTACAATGAGCAGTTCTTC. This gives the protein CASSPSYNEQFF. The J gene is TRBJ2-1, the V gene TRBV19; D is ambiguous. Germline loops: CDR1 LNHDA, CDR2 SQIVND (reference sequence). Deletions cut 6 bases from V and 1 base from J, with 4 bases between. There are 12 residues in the CDR3.